These T cell receptor beta chains were read from a single sample in a study of CD8 T cells in Susac syndrome. TCRdb re-derived calls from the immunoSEQ multiplex PCR reads in MiXCR, one entry per CDR3 protein. The sample yields some 170,000 distinct CDR3 sequences, around 93% seen once. The sequenced material came from CD4+ T cells from PBMCs. The receptors originated from a human donor in good health. Both conserved end residues are part of each CDR3.

J gene: TRBJ1-2; V gene: TRBV5-6; CDR3 protein: CASSLGPGVWGYTF
J gene: TRBJ1-2; V gene: TRBV5-1; CDR3 protein: CASGQGEAPGYTF
J gene: TRBJ1-3; V gene: TRBV20-1; CDR3 protein: CSARDLGIGNTIYF
J gene: TRBJ2-7; V gene: TRBV27; CDR3 protein: CASSLSGQGTYEQYF
J gene: TRBJ2-2; V gene: TRBV29-1; CDR3 protein: CSVTPGQGESANTGELFF
J gene: TRBJ1-2; V gene: TRBV28; CDR3 protein: CASRLGGTEHYGYTF
J gene: TRBJ1-1; V gene: TRBV2; CDR3 protein: CASSEGGVGAFF
J gene: TRBJ2-7; V gene: TRBV5-1; CDR3 protein: CASSPDGTYEQYF
J gene: TRBJ2-7; V gene: TRBV10-2; CDR3 protein: CASRTSGPRTEQYF
J gene: TRBJ2-6; V gene: TRBV2; CDR3 protein: CASSPTAMGGANVLTF
J gene: TRBJ1-1; V gene: TRBV7-9; CDR3 protein: CASSIGIPNTEAFF
J gene: TRBJ2-7; V gene: TRBV29-1; CDR3 protein: CSGGQVIHEQYF
J gene: TRBJ1-1; V gene: TRBV6-5; CDR3 protein: CASIGRGFTEAFF
J gene: TRBJ1-2; V gene: TRBV7-2; CDR3 protein: CASSNRGSPINYGYTF
J gene: TRBJ2-7; V gene: TRBV7-9; CDR3 protein: CASSLSGGTSYEQYF
J gene: TRBJ2-5; V gene: TRBV29-1; CDR3 protein: CSVVGQETQYF
J gene: TRBJ2-5; V gene: TRBV5-1; CDR3 protein: CASSLEKTQYF
J gene: TRBJ2-7; V gene: TRBV5-1; CDR3 protein: CASSLGSGHSGEQYF
J gene: TRBJ2-1; V gene: TRBV29-1; CDR3 protein: CSVVRQQNNEQFF
J gene: TRBJ1-1; V gene: TRBV7-3; CDR3 protein: CASSFQRGTEAFF
J gene: TRBJ2-7; V gene: TRBV6-1; CDR3 protein: CASNESHLPHYEQYF
J gene: TRBJ1-5; V gene: TRBV19; CDR3 protein: CASSPRTGVSNQPQHF
J gene: TRBJ2-5; V gene: TRBV2; CDR3 protein: CASSLSPGETQYF
J gene: TRBJ2-3; V gene: TRBV30; CDR3 protein: CANRASRTDTQYF
J gene: TRBJ2-2; V gene: TRBV5-4; CDR3 protein: CASRPRANTGELFF